This TCR beta chain was recovered during a study of blood T cell repertoires in COVID-19. Study context: The United States, Italy and Spain were the sources of the acute and convalescent COVID-19 samples.

Sequencing used immunoSEQ multiplex PCR; TCRdb keeps in-frame clones, though not all of them. Counted here are about 140,000 clones, about three quarters occurring once; the ten biggest clones make up about 1.9%. The CDR3 has 13 residues. Trimming took off 6 bases at V and 2 bases at J, with 11 bases between the two ends. J is TRBJ2-7 and V is TRBV12-3 or TRBV12-4; a weak D match, TRBD2 (5 bases). The TCR sequence derives from a woman aged 60-75 years with acute or convalescent COVID-19. Sequences were obtained from peripheral blood. This CDR3 is CASSLGSPYEQYF. The CDR3 bases are TGTGCCAGCAGCCTGGGGAGCCCCTACGAGCAGTACTTC.